This entry lists 24 T cell receptor beta chains sequenced from one sample in a study of long-term antiretroviral therapy in people with HIV (dated by TCRdb to 2021 to 2024). The immunoSEQ hsTCRB v3.0 assay was used at survey level resolution to sequence the TRB variable region. TCRdb provides this immuneACCESS table in a form limited to in-frame rearrangements. Some clones are lacking; in checked studies, under half of them reflect an unresolved V gene, and why the rest are absent is not known. The sample table records about 24,000 clones; 84% of these occur just once. The top ten clones comprise less than 2.5% of the sample. The input for sequencing was unsorted PBMCs, taken 3 years after starting antiretroviral therapy. The source is a middle-aged man with HIV.

The chain links TRBV7-2 to TRBJ2-3; D uncertain. The V gene lost 2 bases and the J gene lost 1 base, with 7 bases spanning the gap. CDR1 is SGHTA, CDR2 FQGNSA, per germline. The length of the CDR3 is 14 residues. The CDR3 loop reads CASSLFPGTDTQYF. The DNA for the CDR3 is TGTGCCAGCAGCTTATTCCCGGGCACAGATACGCAGTATTTT.

The CDR3 DNA reads as TGTGCCAGCAGCTTAGCTAGAGGAACTGAAGCTTTCTTT. It encodes CASSLARGTEAFF. This chain uses TRBV7-2 with TRBJ1-1; D unclear. In germline, CDR1 is SGHTA, CDR2 FQGNSA. The CDR3 is 13 residues long. Deletions cut 0 bases from V and 5 bases from J, with 7 bases between.

This chain uses TRBV5-6 with TRBJ2-5, with TRBD2 identical over 11 bases. The CDR3 runs to 16 residues. V lost 0 bases to trimming and J lost 5 bases; unmatched junction nucleotides: 6. Per the germline V gene, CDR1 is SGHDT and CDR2 is YYEEEE. This CDR3 reads CASSLVASGRMETQYF. CDR3 in DNA: TGTGCCAGCAGCTTGGTTGCTAGCGGGAGGATGGAGACCCAGTACTTC.

This chain links TRBV6-5 with TRBJ2-7, with D hard to call. The length of the CDR3 is 15 residues. Germline V lookup: CDR1 MNHEY, CDR2 SVGAGI. The V end was cut by 5 bases, the J end by 2 bases, with 16 bases between. The CDR3 bases are TGTGCCAGCAGTCCGGCACCTTCGATCCCCTACGAGCAGTACTTC. It is translated as CASSPAPSIPYEQYF.

This chain uses TRBV12-5 with TRBJ2-6; a weak D match, TRBD2 (5 bases). Per germline, CDR1 LGHNT and CDR2 FRNRAP. The CDR3 runs 17 residues. Trimming took off 3 bases at V and 0 bases at J, with 12 bases between the two ends. The CDR3 nucleotides are TGTGCTAGTGGTTTTCGGCCCGGGATCTCTGGGGCCAACGTCCTGACTTTC. Protein sequence: CASGFRPGISGANVLTF.

The rearrangement joins TRBV6-1 to TRBJ1-3; D not certain. This CDR3 has 16 amino acids. The germline V gene encodes CDR1 MNHNS and CDR2 SASEGT. V was clipped by 3 bases and J by 2 bases, with 14 bases between them. In nucleotides, the CDR3 is TGTGCCAGCAGTGACGCGTTGTCGTCTACTGGAAACACCATATATTTT. It yields the protein CASSDALSSTGNTIYF.

The chain couples TRBV7-2 to TRBJ2-5; D might be TRBD1 or TRBD2, each matching 5 bases. V was clipped by 0 bases and J by 4 bases, with 9 bases between them. Germline lookup yields CDR1 SGHTA and CDR2 FQGNSA. This CDR3 contains 14 residues. The CDR3 coding sequence is TGTGCCAGCAGCTTAGCCTCAGGGAGAGAGACCCAGTACTTC. This gives the protein CASSLASGRETQYF.

The rearrangement uses TRBV28 and TRBJ1-1; weak D call: TRBD1 (5 bases). Trimming shortened V by 3 bases and J by 7 bases, and 9 bases separated the two germline ends. The CDR3 length is 12 residues. Germline V gives CDR1 MDHEN, CDR2 SYDVKM. The CDR3: CASSLGPIEAFF. CDR3 sequence (DNA): TGTGCCAGCAGTTTGGGACCCATTGAAGCTTTCTTT.

J is TRBJ1-3 and V is TRBV28, with D uncertain. V lost 7 bases to trimming and J lost 2 bases, with 12 bases between them. The CDR3 has 14 residues. The germline CDR1 and CDR2 sequences are MDHEN and SYDVKM. The CDR3 region is CASNGGTAGNTIYF. In DNA, the CDR3 is TGTGCCAGCAACGGCGGAACGGCTGGAAACACCATATATTTT.

The chain couples TRBV5-1 to TRBJ1-6; 8 nucleotides agree with TRBD1. Germline V CDR1 and CDR2: SGHRS, YFSETQ. V lost 0 bases and J lost 9; bases outside the gene matches: 5. There are 15 residues in the CDR3. The CDR3 nucleotides read TGCGCCAGCAGCTTGGAGGCAGGGGGCCCTTCACCCCTCCACTTT. The encoded protein is CASSLEAGGPSPLHF.

The chain recombines TRBV5-1 with TRBJ2-7; 8 bases are shared with TRBD1. This CDR3 has 14 residues. The V gene's germline CDR1 is SGHRS and CDR2 YFSETQ. V shed 7 bases, J shed 5 bases, and the junction held 11 bases outside the gene matches. CDR3 loop: CASGQMTGDDEQYF. In nucleotides, the CDR3 is TGCGCCAGCGGCCAAATGACAGGGGATGACGAGCAGTACTTC.

This clone was seen more than once but under ten times. V and J are TRBV7-2 and TRBJ1-6; D might be TRBD1 (6 bases). Trimming cost V 1 base and J 5 bases, with 6 bases left between them. Germline V lookup: CDR1 SGHTA, CDR2 FQGNSA. The CDR3 is 14 amino acids. CDR3 loop: CASSLDRDNSPLHF. DNA of the CDR3: TGTGCCAGCAGCTTAGACAGGGATAATTCACCCCTCCACTTT. The full variable domain, in which reference TRBV7-2 and TRBJ1-6 provide the parts outside the CDR3, is GAGVSQSPSNKVTEKGKDVELRCDPISGHTALYWYRQSLGQGLEFLIYFQGNSAPDKSGLPSDRFSAERTGGSVSTLTIQRTQQEDSAVYLCASSLDRDNSPLHFGNGTRLTVT.

This clone showed up just a few times. V is TRBV5-6 and J is TRBJ1-6; D gene uncertain. V was trimmed by 4 bases and J by 0 bases, leaving 17 bases between them. From germline, CDR1 is SGHDT and CDR2 YYEEEE. The CDR3 extends over 18 amino acids. The DNA for the CDR3 is TGTGCCAGCAGCACTATTGGACGGCTGAGCTCCTATAATTCACCCCTCCACTTT. Protein: CASSTIGRLSSYNSPLHF.

This clone was picked up one time. The chain combines TRBV19 with TRBJ1-6, with unresolved D. Germline V gene sequence: CDR1 LNHDA, CDR2 SQIVND (reference sequence). V lost 2 bases to trimming and J lost 4 bases, with 6 bases between them. This CDR3 has 14 residues. The CDR3 nucleotides are TGTGCCAGTAGTATATCTGGGTATAATTCACCCCTCCACTTT. This encodes CASSISGYNSPLHF.

The gene calls are TRBV19 and TRBJ2-7; D remains ambiguous. Deletions cut 1 base from V and 6 bases from J, with 10 bases between. CDR1 and CDR2 (germline): LNHDA, SQIVND (reference sequence). CDR3 size: 13 residues. CDR3 loop: CASSIVGRSEQYF. The CDR3 DNA sequence: TGTGCCAGTAGTATAGTAGGCCGAAGCGAGCAGTACTTC.

V and J are TRBV25-1 and TRBJ2-7; 12 bases are a match to TRBD1. Germline assignment: CDR1 MGHDK and CDR2 SYGVNS. The CDR3 consists of 14 residues. V was pared by 6 bases and J by 4 bases, with 4 bases of the junction left unmatched. The CDR3 reads CASSPGQGAYEQYF. CDR3 nucleotide sequence: TGTGCCAGCAGCCCGGGACAGGGGGCTTACGAGCAGTACTTC.

This chain joins TRBV4-3 and TRBJ2-7, with D perhaps given as TRBD1 or TRBD2 (6 bases each). CDR1 LGHNA and CDR2 YSLEER come from the germline V gene. This CDR3 spans 16 amino acids. Trimming removed 0 bases at V and 0 bases at J, with 12 bases between. DNA of the CDR3: TGCGCCAGCAGCCAAGATATCGGGGGCCACTCCTACGAGCAGTACTTC. Translating gives CASSQDIGGHSYEQYF.

CDR3 in DNA: TGCGCCAGCAGCTTGGCCGCGACTAGCGGGGGGATTTTCCAAGAGACCCAGTACTTC. This encodes CASSLAATSGGIFQETQYF. The chain uses TRBV5-1 and TRBJ2-5; 13 bases map to TRBD2. V lost 0 bases and J lost 1; bases outside the gene matches: 9. The CDR3 extends over 19 amino acids. The germline gives CDR1 SGHRS, CDR2 YFSETQ.

The chain uses TRBV9 and TRBJ2-7, with TRBD1 identical over 8 bases. In germline, CDR1 is SGDLS, CDR2 YYNGEE. The CDR3 has 15 amino acids. V was pared by 0 bases and J by 7 bases, with 9 bases of the junction left unmatched. The CDR3 is CASSVGRQGLREQYF. The CDR3 DNA reads TGTGCCAGCAGCGTAGGGCGACAGGGGCTCCGAGAGCAGTACTTC.

The gene calls are TRBV25-1 and TRBJ2-7; a possible D gene is TRBD1 (5 bases). Germline loops: CDR1 MGHDK, CDR2 SYGVNS. The CDR3 length is 14 residues. The V and J ends lost 2 bases and 3 bases respectively, with 11 bases between them. CDR3 sequence: CASSEQGSGYEQYF. CDR3 sequence (DNA): TGTGCCAGCAGTGAACAGGGATCTGGCTACGAGCAGTACTTC.

This clone has more than one count but fewer than ten. This chain joins TRBV6-6 and TRBJ1-2; D gene uncertain. Looked up from germline, CDR1 is MNHNY and CDR2 is SVGAGI (reference sequence). Trimming cost V 0 bases and J 2 bases, with 7 bases left between them. This CDR3 is 14 amino acids long. The CDR3 protein is CASSYSSRNYGYTF. CDR3 nucleotides: TGTGCCAGCAGTTACTCGAGCAGGAACTATGGCTACACCTTC.

The chain joins TRBV29-1 to TRBJ1-5; no definite D call. Germline V gives CDR1 SQVTM, CDR2 ANQGSEA. Trimming removed 3 bases at V and 6 bases at J, with 9 bases between. This CDR3 is 12 amino acids long. The CDR3 nucleotides read TGCAGCGTTGATGAAGGGAGTCAGCCCCAGCATTTT. As protein: CSVDEGSQPQHF.

The chain recombines TRBV18 with TRBJ1-3; possibly TRBD1 for D (6 bases). CDR3 size: 19 residues. With 0 bases removed from V and 0 bases from J, the gap between germline ends came to 18 bases. Looked up from germline, CDR1 is KGHSH and CDR2 is LQKENI. The CDR3 loop is CASSPPVPVRGASGNTIYF. The CDR3 region has the DNA TGTGCCAGCTCACCACCTGTACCAGTCAGGGGAGCCTCTGGAAACACCATATATTTT.

Only one count was recorded for this clone. The rearrangement joins TRBV15 to TRBJ2-5, with TRBD1 matching 8 bases. Germline-derived CDR1 and CDR2 are LNHNV and YYDKDF (reference sequence). V lost 3 bases to trimming and J lost 2 bases; unmatched junction nucleotides: 2. This CDR3 is built from 14 residues. CDR3 residues: CATSRGDRQETQYF. CDR3 nucleotide sequence: TGTGCCACCAGCAGGGGGGACAGGCAAGAGACCCAGTACTTC.